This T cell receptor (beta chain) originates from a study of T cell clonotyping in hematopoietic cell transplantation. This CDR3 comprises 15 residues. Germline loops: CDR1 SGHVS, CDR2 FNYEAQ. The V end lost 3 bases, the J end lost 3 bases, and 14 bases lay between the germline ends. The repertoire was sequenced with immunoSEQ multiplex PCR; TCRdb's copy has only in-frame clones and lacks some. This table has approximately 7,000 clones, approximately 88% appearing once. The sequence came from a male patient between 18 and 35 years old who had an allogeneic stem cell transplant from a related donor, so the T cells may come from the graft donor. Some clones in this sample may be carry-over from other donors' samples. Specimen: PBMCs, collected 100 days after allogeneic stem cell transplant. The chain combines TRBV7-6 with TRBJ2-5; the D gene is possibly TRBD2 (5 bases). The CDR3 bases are TGTGCCAGCAGCTTCTATTCCTCGCGGGAAGAGACCCAGTACTTC. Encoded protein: CASSFYSSREETQYF.